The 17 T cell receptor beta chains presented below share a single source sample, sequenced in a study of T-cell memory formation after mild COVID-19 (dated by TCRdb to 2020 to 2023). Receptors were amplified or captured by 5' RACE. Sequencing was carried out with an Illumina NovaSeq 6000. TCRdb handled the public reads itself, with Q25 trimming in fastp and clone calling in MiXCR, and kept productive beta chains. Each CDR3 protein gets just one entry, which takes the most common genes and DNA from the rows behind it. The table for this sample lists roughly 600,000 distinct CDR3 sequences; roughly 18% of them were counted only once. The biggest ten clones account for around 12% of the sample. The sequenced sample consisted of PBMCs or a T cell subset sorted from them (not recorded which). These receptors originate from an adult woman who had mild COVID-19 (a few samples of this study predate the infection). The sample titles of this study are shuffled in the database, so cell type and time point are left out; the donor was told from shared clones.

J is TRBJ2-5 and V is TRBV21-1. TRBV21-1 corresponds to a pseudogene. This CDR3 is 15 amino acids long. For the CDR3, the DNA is TGTGCCAGCAGTCGGGCCTCTGGCTACCAAGAGACCCAGTACTTC. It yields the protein CASSRASGYQETQYF.

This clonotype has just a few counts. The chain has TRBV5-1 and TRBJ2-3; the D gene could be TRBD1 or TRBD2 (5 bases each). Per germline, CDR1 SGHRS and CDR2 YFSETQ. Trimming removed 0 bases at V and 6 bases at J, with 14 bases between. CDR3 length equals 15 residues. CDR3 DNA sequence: TGCGCCAGCAGCTTGGAACGTTTAGGGACGGATACGCAGTATTTT. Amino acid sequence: CASSLERLGTDTQYF.

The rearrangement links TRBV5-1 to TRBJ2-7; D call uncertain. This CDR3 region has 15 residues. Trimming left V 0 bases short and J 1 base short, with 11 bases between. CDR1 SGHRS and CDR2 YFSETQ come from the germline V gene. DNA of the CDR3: TGCGCCAGCAGCTTGGATGGGTACCGGTCCTACGAGCAGTACTTC. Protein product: CASSLDGYRSYEQYF.

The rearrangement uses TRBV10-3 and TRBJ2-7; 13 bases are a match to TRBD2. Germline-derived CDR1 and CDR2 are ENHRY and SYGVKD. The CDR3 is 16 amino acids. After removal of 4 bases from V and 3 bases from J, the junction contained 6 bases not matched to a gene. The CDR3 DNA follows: TGTGCCATCAGTGGTGGACTAGCGGGAGTAGACTACGAGCAGTACTTC. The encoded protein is CAISGGLAGVDYEQYF.

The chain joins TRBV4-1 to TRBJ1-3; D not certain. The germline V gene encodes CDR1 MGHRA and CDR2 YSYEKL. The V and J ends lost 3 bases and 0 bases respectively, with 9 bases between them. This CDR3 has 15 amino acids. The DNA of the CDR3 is TGCGCCAGCAGCCATCTTCAGGACTCTGGAAACACCATATATTTT. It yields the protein CASSHLQDSGNTIYF.

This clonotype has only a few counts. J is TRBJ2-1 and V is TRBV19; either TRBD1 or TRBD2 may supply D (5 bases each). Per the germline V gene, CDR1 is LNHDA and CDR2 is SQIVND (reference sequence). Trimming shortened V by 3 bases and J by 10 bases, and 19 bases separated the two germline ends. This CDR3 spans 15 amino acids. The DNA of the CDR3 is TGTGCCAGTAGTATGGGTGGGAGCAGGGTTAGGGAGCAGTTCTTC. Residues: CASSMGGSRVREQFF.

CDR3 DNA: TGCAGCGCCGGGGGGATAGCTGCCCCCAATGAGCAGTTCTTC. Translating it yields CSAGGIAAPNEQFF. The rearrangement joins TRBV29-1 to TRBJ2-1; TRBD2 matches 7 bases. Germline values: CDR1 SQVTM, CDR2 ANQGSEA. The CDR3 is made up of 14 amino acids. Trimming cost V 7 bases and J 6 bases; bases outside gene matches: 12.

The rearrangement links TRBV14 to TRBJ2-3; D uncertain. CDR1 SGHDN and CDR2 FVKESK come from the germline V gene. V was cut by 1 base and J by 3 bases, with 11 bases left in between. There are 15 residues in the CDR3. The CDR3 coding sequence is TGTGCCAGCAGCCAAGGAGCCCCCATAACAGATACGCAGTATTTT. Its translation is CASSQGAPITDTQYF.

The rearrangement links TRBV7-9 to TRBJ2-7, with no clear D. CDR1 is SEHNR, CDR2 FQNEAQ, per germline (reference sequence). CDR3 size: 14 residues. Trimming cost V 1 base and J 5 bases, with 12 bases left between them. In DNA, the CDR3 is TGTGCCAGCAGCTTAGGGGATTTTTCCCACGAGCAGTACTTC. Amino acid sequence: CASSLGDFSHEQYF.

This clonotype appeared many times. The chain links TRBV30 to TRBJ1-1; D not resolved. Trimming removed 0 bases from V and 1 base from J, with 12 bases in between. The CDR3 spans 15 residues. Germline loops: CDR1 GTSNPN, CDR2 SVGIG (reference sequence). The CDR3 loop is CAWSVRTHTNTEAFF. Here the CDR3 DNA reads TGTGCCTGGAGTGTACGAACACATACGAACACTGAAGCTTTCTTT.

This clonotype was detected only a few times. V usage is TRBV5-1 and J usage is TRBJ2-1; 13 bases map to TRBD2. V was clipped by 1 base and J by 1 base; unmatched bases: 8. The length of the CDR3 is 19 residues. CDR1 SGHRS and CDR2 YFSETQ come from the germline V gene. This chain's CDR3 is CASSLWGLAGKISYNEQFF. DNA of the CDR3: TGCGCCAGCAGCTTGTGGGGACTAGCGGGGAAGATATCCTACAATGAGCAGTTCTTC.

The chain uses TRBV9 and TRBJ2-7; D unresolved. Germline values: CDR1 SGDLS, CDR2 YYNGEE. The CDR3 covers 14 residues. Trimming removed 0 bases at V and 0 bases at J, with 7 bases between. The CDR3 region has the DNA TGTGCCAGCAGCGTAGGGGCCCCCTCCTACGAGCAGTACTTC. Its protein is CASSVGAPSYEQYF.

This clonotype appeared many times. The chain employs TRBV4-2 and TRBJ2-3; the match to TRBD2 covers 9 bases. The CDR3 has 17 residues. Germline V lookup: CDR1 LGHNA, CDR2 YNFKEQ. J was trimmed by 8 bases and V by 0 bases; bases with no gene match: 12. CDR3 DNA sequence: TGTGCCAGCAGCCAAGATGGGGCGGGGGGGCCCGGTGGTACGCAGTATTTT. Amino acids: CASSQDGAGGPGGTQYF.

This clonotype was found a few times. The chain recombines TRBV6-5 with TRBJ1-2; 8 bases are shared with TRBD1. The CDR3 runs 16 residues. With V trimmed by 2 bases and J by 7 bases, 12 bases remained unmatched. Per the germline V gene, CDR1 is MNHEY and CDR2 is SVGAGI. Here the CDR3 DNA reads TGTGCCAGCAGTTACGCCGGAGGGAGGACAGGGTCTGGCTACACCTTC. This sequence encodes CASSYAGGRTGSGYTF.

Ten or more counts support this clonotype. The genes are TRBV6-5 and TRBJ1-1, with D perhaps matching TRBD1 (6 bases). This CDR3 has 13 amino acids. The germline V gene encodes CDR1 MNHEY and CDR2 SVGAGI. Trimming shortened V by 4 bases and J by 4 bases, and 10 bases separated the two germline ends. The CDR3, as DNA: TGTGCCAGCAGTTCCCCAGGGGTCACTGAAGCTTTCTTT. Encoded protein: CASSSPGVTEAFF.

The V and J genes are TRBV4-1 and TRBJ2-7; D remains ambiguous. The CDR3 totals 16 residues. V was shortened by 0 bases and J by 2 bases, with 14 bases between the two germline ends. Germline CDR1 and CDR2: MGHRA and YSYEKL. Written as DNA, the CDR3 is TGCGCCAGCAGCCAAGATCCCCCGGACCTACCCTACGAGCAGTACTTC. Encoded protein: CASSQDPPDLPYEQYF.

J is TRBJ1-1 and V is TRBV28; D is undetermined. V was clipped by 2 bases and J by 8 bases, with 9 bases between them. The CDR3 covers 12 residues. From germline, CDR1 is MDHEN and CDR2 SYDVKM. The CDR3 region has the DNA TGTGCCAGCAGTTTAACTTTAAGGGAAGCTTTCTTT. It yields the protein CASSLTLREAFF.